Listed below are T cell receptor beta chains from one sample, sequenced in a study of cytomegalovirus exposure and HLA in healthy donors. Sequenced by immunoSEQ multiplex PCR; TCRdb stores in-frame clones only, minus some. The sample consists of nearly 110,000 clones, about four fifths of them appearing once. The sequencing sample was made of PBMCs. The receptor set was obtained from a man aged 50-59 years in good health and CMV-seronegative. CDR3s include the opening cysteine and the closing phenylalanine or tryptophan. A D gene is named only where the DNA matches it firmly. Clone size is shown for a subset of rows, as once, few, many or a class of expanded clone.

DNA: TGTGCCAGCAGTCGGGACAGGGGGCTAGACTACACCTTC
CDR3: CASSRDRGLDYTF
J: TRBJ1-2
D: TRBD1
V: TRBV28
size: NA

DNA: TGTTCCAGCAGCGTGGGACTAGCGGGTGATAGTCGCTCCTACAATGAGCAGTTCTTC
CDR3: CSSSVGLAGDSRSYNEQFF
J: TRBJ2-1
D: TRBD2
V: TRBV7-9
size: NA

DNA: TGTGCCTGGAACTCGGGGTTCTATGGCTACACCTTC
CDR3: CAWNSGFYGYTF
J: TRBJ1-2
D: NA
V: TRBV30
size: few

DNA: TGTGCCATCAGAGCAGGGGGCGTGAACACTGAAGCTTTCTTT
CDR3: CAIRAGGVNTEAFF
J: TRBJ1-1
D: TRBD1
V: TRBV10-3
size: few

DNA: TGTGCCAGCAGCTTTTCCAGGCAAGAGACCCAGTACTTC
CDR3: CASSFSRQETQYF
J: TRBJ2-5
D: NA
V: TRBV11-2
size: NA

DNA: TGTGCCAGCACCCGGTCGGGCACTGAAGCTTTCTTT
CDR3: CASTRSGTEAFF
J: TRBJ1-1
D: NA
V: TRBV2
size: NA

DNA: TGTGCCAGCAGTTACCGCAGGGGCGGTAGTGAAAAACTGTTTTTT
CDR3: CASSYRRGGSEKLFF
J: TRBJ1-4
D: NA
V: TRBV6-5
size: NA

DNA: TGTGCCAGCAGTCTACGACAGGGGGACACTGAAGCTTTCTTT
CDR3: CASSLRQGDTEAFF
J: TRBJ1-1
D: TRBD1
V: TRBV6-5
size: NA

DNA: TGCGCCAGCAGCGCGGGACAGGGTGACACTGAAGCTTTCTTT
CDR3: CASSAGQGDTEAFF
J: TRBJ1-1
D: TRBD1
V: TRBV4-1
size: few

DNA: TGCGCCAGCAGCTGGACTACAGGGAACACTGAAGCTTTCTTT
CDR3: CASSWTTGNTEAFF
J: TRBJ1-1
D: NA
V: TRBV5-1
size: NA

DNA: TGCGCCAGCAGCCAACCATCCAGGGTGATCTATGGCTACACCTTC
CDR3: CASSQPSRVIYGYTF
J: TRBJ1-2
D: NA
V: TRBV4-1
size: once

DNA: TGTGCCAGCAGCCCACAGGGACGAGAGACCCAGTACTTC
CDR3: CASSPQGRETQYF
J: TRBJ2-5
D: NA
V: TRBV7-3
size: NA

DNA: TGTGCCAGCAGCCAAGTAGCGGGGGCCGGGGATACGCAGTATTTT
CDR3: CASSQVAGAGDTQYF
J: TRBJ2-3
D: TRBD2
V: TRBV14
size: NA

DNA: TGTGCCAGCAGTTTGCGGGGTTCTTACAATGAGCAGTTCTTC
CDR3: CASSLRGSYNEQFF
J: TRBJ2-1
D: NA
V: TRBV2
size: NA

DNA: TGTGCCAGCAGCCAAGGGACTAGCGGGACGGGTACGCAGTATTTT
CDR3: CASSQGTSGTGTQYF
J: TRBJ2-3
D: TRBD2
V: TRBV4-2
size: NA

DNA: TGCAGCGTCCCGGGACAGTCGAACACCGGGGAGCTGTTTTTT
CDR3: CSVPGQSNTGELFF
J: TRBJ2-2
D: TRBD1
V: TRBV29-1
size: NA

DNA: TGTGCCAGCAGCAAGGACAGGGTAGCGGACTATGGCTACACCTTC
CDR3: CASSKDRVADYGYTF
J: TRBJ1-2
D: TRBD1
V: TRBV7-2
size: once

DNA: TGCGCCAGCAGGGACCCAGGGTACAATCAGCCCCAGCATTTT
CDR3: CASRDPGYNQPQHF
J: TRBJ1-5
D: NA
V: TRBV10-2
size: NA

DNA: TGTGCCAGCAGCCAACCGACAGGGTACGAGCAGTACTTC
CDR3: CASSQPTGYEQYF
J: TRBJ2-7
D: TRBD1
V: TRBV7-9
size: NA

DNA: TGTGCCAGTAGTACGCGGGGGGGCGGCACCGGGGAGCTGTTTTTT
CDR3: CASSTRGGGTGELFF
J: TRBJ2-2
D: TRBD2
V: TRBV19
size: NA

DNA: TGCAGCGTTGCGGGGGGTCCGCCCAGGCAGTTCTTC
CDR3: CSVAGGPPRQFF
J: TRBJ2-1
D: TRBD2
V: TRBV29-1
size: NA

DNA: TGTGCCAGCAGCTTAACCGCGGACAGGGGTATTGCTTTCTTT
CDR3: CASSLTADRGIAFF
J: TRBJ1-1
D: TRBD1
V: TRBV7-3
size: few

DNA: TGCAGTGCCAGCGCGCCCTACGAGCAGTACTTC
CDR3: CSASAPYEQYF
J: TRBJ2-7
D: NA
V: TRBV20-1
size: NA

DNA: TGTGCCAGCACCCGGGGGACAGGGAATGAAAAACTGTTTTTT
CDR3: CASTRGTGNEKLFF
J: TRBJ1-4
D: TRBD1
V: TRBV27
size: NA

DNA: TGTGCCAGCAGGCCCCCCACAGGGGCTGGAAACACCATATATTTT
CDR3: CASRPPTGAGNTIYF
J: TRBJ1-3
D: TRBD1
V: TRBV6-5
size: NA

DNA: TGTGCCAGCAGCTGGACTAGCGGGCAAGAGACCCAGTACTTC
CDR3: CASSWTSGQETQYF
J: TRBJ2-5
D: TRBD2
V: TRBV7-2
size: NA

DNA: TGTGCCAGCAGCGCGGACAGGGGGTACTACAATGAGCAGTTCTTC
CDR3: CASSADRGYYNEQFF
J: TRBJ2-1
D: TRBD1
V: TRBV6-1
size: NA

DNA: TGTGCCAGCAGCCCAGGTGCGGGGAACTCTGGTGGCTACACCTTC
CDR3: CASSPGAGNSGGYTF
J: TRBJ1-2
D: NA
V: TRBV11-2
size: NA

DNA: TGTGCCAGCAGTGGAGCGGGACTAACATACAATGAGCAGTTCTTC
CDR3: CASSGAGLTYNEQFF
J: TRBJ2-1
D: TRBD2
V: TRBV2
size: NA

DNA: TGTGCCAGCAGCTCGGACACACAAGAGACCCAGTACTTC
CDR3: CASSSDTQETQYF
J: TRBJ2-5
D: NA
V: TRBV7-2
size: NA

DNA: TGTGCCAGCAGCATACAGGGATTGATAGAGCCCCAGCATTTT
CDR3: CASSIQGLIEPQHF
J: TRBJ1-5
D: NA
V: TRBV6-1
size: NA

DNA: TGTGCCAGCAGCTTACCGACAGGAGGTAGGTGGTCCTACAATGAGCAGTTCTTC
CDR3: CASSLPTGGRWSYNEQFF
J: TRBJ2-1
D: NA
V: TRBV7-2
size: few

DNA: TGTGCCAGCAGCCCAGGACTAGCGGGGCTACTAGATACGCAGTATTTT
CDR3: CASSPGLAGLLDTQYF
J: TRBJ2-3
D: TRBD2
V: TRBV9
size: NA

DNA: TGTGCCAGCAGTCTCAGACAGGGTCCCCAGCATTTT
CDR3: CASSLRQGPQHF
J: TRBJ1-5
D: TRBD1
V: TRBV27
size: NA

DNA: TGTGCCAGCTATCGGGGGGCCTTAGATACGCAGTATTTT
CDR3: CASYRGALDTQYF
J: TRBJ2-3
D: NA
V: TRBV6-6
size: NA